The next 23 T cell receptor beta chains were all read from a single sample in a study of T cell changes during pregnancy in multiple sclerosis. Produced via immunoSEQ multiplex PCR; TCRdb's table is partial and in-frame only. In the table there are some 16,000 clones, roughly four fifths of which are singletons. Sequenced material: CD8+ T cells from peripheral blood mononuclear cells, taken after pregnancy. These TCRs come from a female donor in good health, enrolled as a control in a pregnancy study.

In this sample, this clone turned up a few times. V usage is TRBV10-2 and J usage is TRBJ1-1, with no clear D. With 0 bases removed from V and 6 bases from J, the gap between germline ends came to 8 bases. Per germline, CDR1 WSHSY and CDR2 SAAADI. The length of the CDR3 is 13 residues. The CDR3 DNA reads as TGCGCCAGCAGTGAGTCGCGGAAGGCTGAAGCTTTCTTT. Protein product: CASSESRKAEAFF.

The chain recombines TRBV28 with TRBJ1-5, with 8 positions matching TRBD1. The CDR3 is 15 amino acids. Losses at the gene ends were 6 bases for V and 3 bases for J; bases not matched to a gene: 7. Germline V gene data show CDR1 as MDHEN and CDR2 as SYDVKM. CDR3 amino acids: CASSKDRVVNQPQHF. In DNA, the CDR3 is TGTGCCAGCAGCAAGGACAGGGTGGTCAATCAGCCCCAGCATTTT.

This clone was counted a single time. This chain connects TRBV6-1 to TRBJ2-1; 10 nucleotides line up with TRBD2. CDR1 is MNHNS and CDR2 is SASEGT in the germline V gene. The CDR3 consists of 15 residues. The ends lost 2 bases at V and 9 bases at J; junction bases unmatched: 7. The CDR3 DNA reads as TGTGCCAGCAGTGAACTAGCGGGGGCTCCGGGTGAGCAGTTCTTC. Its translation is CASSELAGAPGEQFF.

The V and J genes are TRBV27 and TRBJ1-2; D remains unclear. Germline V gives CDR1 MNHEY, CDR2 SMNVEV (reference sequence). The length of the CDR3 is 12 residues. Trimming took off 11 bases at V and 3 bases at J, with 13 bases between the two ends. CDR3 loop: CARRELDYGYTF. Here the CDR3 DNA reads TGTGCCCGCCGAGAGCTGGACTATGGCTACACCTTC.

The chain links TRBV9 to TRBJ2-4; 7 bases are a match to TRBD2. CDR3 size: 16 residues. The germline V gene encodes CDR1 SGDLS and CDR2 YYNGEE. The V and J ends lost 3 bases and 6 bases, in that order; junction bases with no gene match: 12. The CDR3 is CASSAGPGGYTNIQYF. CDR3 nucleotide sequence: TGTGCCAGCAGCGCCGGACCGGGAGGATATACAAACATTCAGTACTTC.

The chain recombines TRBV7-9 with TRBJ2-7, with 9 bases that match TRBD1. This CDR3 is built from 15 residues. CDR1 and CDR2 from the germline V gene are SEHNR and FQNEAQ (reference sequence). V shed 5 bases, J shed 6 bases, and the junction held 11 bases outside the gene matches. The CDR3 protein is CASSMPGTGFGEQYF. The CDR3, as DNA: TGTGCCAGCAGCATGCCCGGGACAGGGTTCGGCGAGCAGTACTTC.

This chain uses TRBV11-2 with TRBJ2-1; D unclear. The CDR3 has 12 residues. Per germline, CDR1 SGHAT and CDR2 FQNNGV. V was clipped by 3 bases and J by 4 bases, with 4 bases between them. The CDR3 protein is CASSFLYNEQFF. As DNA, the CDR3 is TGTGCCAGCAGCTTTCTTTACAATGAGCAGTTCTTC.

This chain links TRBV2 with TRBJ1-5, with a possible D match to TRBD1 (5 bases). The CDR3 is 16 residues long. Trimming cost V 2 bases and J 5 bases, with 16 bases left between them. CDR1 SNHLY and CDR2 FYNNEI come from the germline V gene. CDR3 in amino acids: CASSESVGTGYQPQHF. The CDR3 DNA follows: TGTGCCAGCAGTGAAAGTGTGGGAACAGGCTATCAGCCCCAGCATTTT.

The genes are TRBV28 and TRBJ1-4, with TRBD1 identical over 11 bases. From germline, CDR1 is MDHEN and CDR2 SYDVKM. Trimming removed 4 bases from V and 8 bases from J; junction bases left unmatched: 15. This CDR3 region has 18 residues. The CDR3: CASSYGTGGNLIREKLFF. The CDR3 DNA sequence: TGTGCCAGCAGTTATGGGACAGGGGGAAACCTAATAAGAGAAAAACTGTTTTTT.

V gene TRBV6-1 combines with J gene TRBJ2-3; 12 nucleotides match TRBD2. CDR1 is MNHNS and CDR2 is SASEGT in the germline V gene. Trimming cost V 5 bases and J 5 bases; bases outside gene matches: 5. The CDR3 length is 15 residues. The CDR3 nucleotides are TGTGCCAGCAGTCGCTCGACTAGCGGGAGAGATACGCAGTATTTT. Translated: CASSRSTSGRDTQYF.

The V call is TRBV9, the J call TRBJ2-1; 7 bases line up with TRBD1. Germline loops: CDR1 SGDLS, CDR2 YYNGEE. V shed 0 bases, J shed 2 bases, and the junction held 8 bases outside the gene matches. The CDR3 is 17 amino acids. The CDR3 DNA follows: TGTGCCAGCAGCGTAGAAGGGGGCGAAATCCCCTACAATGAGCAGTTCTTC. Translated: CASSVEGGEIPYNEQFF.

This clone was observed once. Written as DNA, the CDR3 is TGTGCCAGCAGCCAGAACGGGGGACTTTACGAGCAGTACTTC. Amino acid sequence: CASSQNGGLYEQYF. V gene TRBV9 combines with J gene TRBJ2-7; possible D gene TRBD2, 6 bases. This CDR3 spans 14 amino acids. The germline V gene encodes CDR1 SGDLS and CDR2 YYNGEE. With 4 bases removed from V and 4 bases from J, the gap between germline ends came to 15 bases.

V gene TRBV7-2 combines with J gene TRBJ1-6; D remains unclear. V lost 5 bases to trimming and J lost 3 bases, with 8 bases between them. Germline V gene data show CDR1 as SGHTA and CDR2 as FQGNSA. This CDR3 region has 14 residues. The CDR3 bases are TGTGCCAGCAGCCAGACAAGCTATAATTCACCCCTCCACTTT. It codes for CASSQTSYNSPLHF.

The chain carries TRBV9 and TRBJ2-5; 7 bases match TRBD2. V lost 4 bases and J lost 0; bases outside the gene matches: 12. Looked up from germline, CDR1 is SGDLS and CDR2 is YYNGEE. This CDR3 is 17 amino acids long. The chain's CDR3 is CASSQGGSGLNQETQYF. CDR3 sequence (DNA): TGTGCCAGCAGCCAGGGCGGTAGCGGGTTAAACCAAGAGACCCAGTACTTC. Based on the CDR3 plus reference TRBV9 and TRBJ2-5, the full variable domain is DSGVTQTPKHLITATGQRVTLRCSPRSGDLSVYWYQQSLDQGLQFLIQYYNGEERAKGNILERFSAQQFPDLHSELNLSSLELGDSALYFCASSQGGSGLNQETQYFGPGTRLLVL.

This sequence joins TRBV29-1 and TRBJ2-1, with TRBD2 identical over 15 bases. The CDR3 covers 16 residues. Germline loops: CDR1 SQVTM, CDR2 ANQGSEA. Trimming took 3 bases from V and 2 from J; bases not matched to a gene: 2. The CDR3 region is CSVDGLAGGAYNEQFF. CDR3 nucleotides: TGCAGCGTTGACGGACTAGCGGGAGGGGCCTACAATGAGCAGTTCTTC.

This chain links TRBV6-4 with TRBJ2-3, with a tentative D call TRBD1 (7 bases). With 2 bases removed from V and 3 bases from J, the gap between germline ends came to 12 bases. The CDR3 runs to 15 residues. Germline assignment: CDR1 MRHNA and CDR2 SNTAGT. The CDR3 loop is CASSDRSGGTDTQYF. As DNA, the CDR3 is TGTGCCAGCAGTGACCGGTCAGGGGGGACAGATACGCAGTATTTT.

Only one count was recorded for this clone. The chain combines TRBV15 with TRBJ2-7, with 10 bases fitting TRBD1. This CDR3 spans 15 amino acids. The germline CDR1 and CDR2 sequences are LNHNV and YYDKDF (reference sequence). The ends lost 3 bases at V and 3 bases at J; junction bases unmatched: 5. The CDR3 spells CATSSVRDRGYEQYF. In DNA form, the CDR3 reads TGTGCCACCAGCAGCGTCCGGGACAGGGGCTACGAGCAGTACTTC.

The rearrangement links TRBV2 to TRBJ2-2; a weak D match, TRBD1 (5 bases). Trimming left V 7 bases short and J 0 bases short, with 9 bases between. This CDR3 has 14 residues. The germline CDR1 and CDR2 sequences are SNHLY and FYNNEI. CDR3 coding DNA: TGTGCCAGCACTCAGGACACGAACACCGGGGAGCTGTTTTTT. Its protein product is CASTQDTNTGELFF.

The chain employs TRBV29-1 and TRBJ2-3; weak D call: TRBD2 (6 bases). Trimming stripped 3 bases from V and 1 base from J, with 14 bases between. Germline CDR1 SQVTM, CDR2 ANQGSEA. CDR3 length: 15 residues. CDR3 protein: CSVDSRGAGTDTQYF. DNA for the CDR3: TGCAGCGTTGATTCGCGGGGAGCGGGCACAGATACGCAGTATTTT.

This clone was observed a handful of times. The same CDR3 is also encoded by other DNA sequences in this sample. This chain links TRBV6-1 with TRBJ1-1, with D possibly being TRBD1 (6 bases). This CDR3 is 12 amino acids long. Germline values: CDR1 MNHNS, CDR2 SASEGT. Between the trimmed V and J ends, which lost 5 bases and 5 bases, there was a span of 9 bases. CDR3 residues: CASSTRGTEAFF. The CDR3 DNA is TGTGCCAGCAGTACCAGGGGTACTGAAGCTTTCTTT.

In DNA form, the CDR3 reads TGCGCCAGCAGTGATTCTCCGCTAGCGGGAGTCAGCACCGGGGAGCTGTTTTTT. Encoded protein: CASSDSPLAGVSTGELFF. The chain is built from TRBV10-1 and TRBJ2-2; 10 bases agree with TRBD2. The germline CDR1 and CDR2 sequences are WNHNN and SYGVQD (reference sequence). Losses at the gene ends were 3 bases for V and 4 bases for J; bases not matched to a gene: 11. CDR3 length: 18 residues.

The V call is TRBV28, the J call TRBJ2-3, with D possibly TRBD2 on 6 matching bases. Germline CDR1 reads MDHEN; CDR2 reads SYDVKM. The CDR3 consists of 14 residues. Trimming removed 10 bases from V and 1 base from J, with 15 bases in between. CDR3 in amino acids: CAIGGLTGTDTQYF. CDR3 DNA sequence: TGTGCCATCGGGGGACTCACAGGCACAGATACGCAGTATTTT.

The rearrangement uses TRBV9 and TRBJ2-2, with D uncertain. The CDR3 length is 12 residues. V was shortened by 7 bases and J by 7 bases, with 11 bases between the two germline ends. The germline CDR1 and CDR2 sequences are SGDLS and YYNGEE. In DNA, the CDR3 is TGTGCCAGCGGCGATAGAGGCGGGGAGCTGTTTTTT. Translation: CASGDRGGELFF. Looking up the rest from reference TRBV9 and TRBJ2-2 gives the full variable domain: DSGVTQTPKHLITATGQRVTLRCSPRSGDLSVYWYQQSLDQGLQFLIQYYNGEERAKGNILERFSAQQFPDLHSELNLSSLELGDSALYFCASGDRGGELFFGEGSRLTVL.